This T cell receptor (beta chain) was sequenced for a study of control samples from healthy donors and cancer patients. Sequencing used immunoSEQ multiplex PCR; TCRdb keeps in-frame clones, though not all of them. The sample comprises 150,000 to 180,000 clones, roughly 94% of which are singletons, and 5.5% to 6% rests with the top ten. The sample comprised blood. The origin of this receptor is a man aged 40-49 years in good health.

DNA of the CDR3: TGTGCCAGCAGTACCGGGACTCTCACCGGGGAGCTGTTTTTT. Translating it yields CASSTGTLTGELFF. The chain recombines TRBV6-2 or TRBV6-3 with TRBJ2-2, with D possibly matching TRBD2 (6 bases). The CDR3 is 14 residues long. V was clipped by 5 bases and J by 4 bases, with 11 bases between them. Germline V gene sequence: CDR1 MNHEY, CDR2 SVGEGT.